Listed below are T cell receptor beta chains from one sample, sequenced in a study of T cell responses to AZD1222 COVID-19 vaccine. Using immunoSEQ multiplex PCR, the repertoire was profiled, and TCRdb retains in-frame clones only, with some absent. The sample holds about 270,000 clones, around 92% seen once. The sample in question was peripheral blood, obtained 28 days after the second AZD1222 dose. These receptors originate from an adult who received the AZD1222 COVID-19 vaccine. CDR3s include the opening cysteine and the closing phenylalanine or tryptophan. The D gene is left open where the match is weak. Clone size, where shown, is once, few, many, or a class for clones that have expanded.

. TRBJ2-1 TRBV28 TRBD1 TGTGCCAGCAGTTCGGACAGGGCTAGGGCCAATGAGCAGTTCTTC CASSSDRARANEQFF
. TRBJ1-4 TRBV28 . TGTGCCAGCAGTCCCCCGAGTGAAAAACTGTTTTTT CASSPPSEKLFF
. TRBJ2-7 TRBV27 TRBD2 TGTGCCAGCACGCTGTCCCGGACGGGGGGGGAGCAGTACTTC CASTLSRTGGEQYF
. TRBJ2-1 TRBV18 TRBD2 TGTGCCAGCTTGGGACTAGCGGGAAATTACAATGAGCAGTTCTTC CASLGLAGNYNEQFF
. TRBJ1-1 TRBV11-2 TRBD1 TGTGCCAGCAGCTTAAAACGGGACAGCAGACCGAACACTGAAGCTTTCTTT CASSLKRDSRPNTEAFF
. TRBJ1-6 TRBV6-5 . TGTGCCAGCAGTTACCGACAGGTGAATTCACCCCTCCACTTT CASSYRQVNSPLHF
once TRBJ1-1 TRBV5-4 . TGTGCCAGCAGCTCCCCCGGGGGGGGAGGAACTGAAGCTTTCTTT CASSSPGGGGTEAFF
. TRBJ2-1 TRBV6-5 TRBD2 TGTGCCAGCAGTTACTCGAGCGGGAGTTGGTATGAGCAGTTCTTC CASSYSSGSWYEQFF
. TRBJ1-5 TRBV4-2 . TGTGCCAGCAGCCAGGATGTCGCGGGCGGCAATCAGCCCCAGCATTTT CASSQDVAGGNQPQHF
once TRBJ1-4 TRBV3-1/TRBV3-2 TRBD1 TGTGCCAGCAGCCAGTCCGACAGGGGGCATAATGAAAAACTGTTTTTT CASSQSDRGHNEKLFF
. TRBJ2-2 TRBV7-9 . TGTGCCAGCAGCCCCGGGGGAGGGGGCAACACCGGGGAGCTGTTTTTT CASSPGGGGNTGELFF
few TRBJ2-4 TRBV7-2 . TGTGCCAGCAGCCCAGGAGGGGACCTAAGATACTTC CASSPGGDLRYF
. TRBJ2-5 TRBV11-3 TRBD2 TGTGCCAGCAGCCGTAGCGGGTTAGAGACCCAGTACTTC CASSRSGLETQYF
. TRBJ1-2 TRBV6-5 . TGTGCCAGCACCTCGGTCGGGTTGGGCTACACCTTC CASTSVGLGYTF
once TRBJ2-7 TRBV11-3 TRBD2 TGTGCCAGCAGCTCCGGGGGGCCAGCGGGAGGGCCCAACGAGCAGTACTTC CASSSGGPAGGPNEQYF
. TRBJ2-7 TRBV5-1 . TGCGCCAGCAGCTTCGGACAGCTTTGGAGCTACGAGCAGTACTTC CASSFGQLWSYEQYF
once TRBJ2-1 TRBV27 . TGTGCCAGCAGTTTAGGCGGGACTTTCAATGAGCAGTTCTTC CASSLGGTFNEQFF
. TRBJ2-2 TRBV2 TRBD1 TGTGCCAGCAGGAGGGGGACAGTCAACACCGGGGAGCTGTTTTTT CASRRGTVNTGELFF
. TRBJ1-6 TRBV27 . TGTGCCAGCAGTTTAAAGTCGATGTGGTCACCCCTCCACTTT CASSLKSMWSPLHF